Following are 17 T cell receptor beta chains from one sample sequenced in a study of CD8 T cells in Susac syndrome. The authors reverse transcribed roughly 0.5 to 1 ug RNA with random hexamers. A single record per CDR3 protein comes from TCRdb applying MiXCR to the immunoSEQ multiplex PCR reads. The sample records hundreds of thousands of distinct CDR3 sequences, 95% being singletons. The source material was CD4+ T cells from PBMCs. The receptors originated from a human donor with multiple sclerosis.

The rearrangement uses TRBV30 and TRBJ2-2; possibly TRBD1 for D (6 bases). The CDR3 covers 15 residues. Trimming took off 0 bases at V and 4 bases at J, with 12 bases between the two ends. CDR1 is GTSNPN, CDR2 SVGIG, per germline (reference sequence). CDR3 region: CAWSVLLGGTGELFF. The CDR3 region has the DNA TGTGCCTGGAGTGTACTGCTAGGGGGCACCGGGGAGCTGTTTTTT.

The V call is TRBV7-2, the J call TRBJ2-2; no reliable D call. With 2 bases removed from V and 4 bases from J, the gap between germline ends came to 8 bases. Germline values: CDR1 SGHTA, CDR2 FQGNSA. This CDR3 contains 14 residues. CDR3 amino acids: CASSLTWGTGELFF. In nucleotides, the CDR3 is TGTGCCAGCAGCTTAACGTGGGGCACCGGGGAGCTGTTTTTT. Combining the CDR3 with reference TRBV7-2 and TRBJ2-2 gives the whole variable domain GAGVSQSPSNKVTEKGKDVELRCDPISGHTALYWYRQSLGQGLEFLIYFQGNSAPDKSGLPSDRFSAERTGGSVSTLTIQRTQQEDSAVYLCASSLTWGTGELFFGEGSRLTVL.

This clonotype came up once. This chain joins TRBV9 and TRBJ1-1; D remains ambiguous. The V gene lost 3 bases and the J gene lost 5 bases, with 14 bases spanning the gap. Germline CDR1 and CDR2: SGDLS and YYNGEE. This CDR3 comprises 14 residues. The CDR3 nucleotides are TGTGCCAGCAGCGGCCGCGGTACTGGGACTGAAGCTTTCTTT. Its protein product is CASSGRGTGTEAFF.

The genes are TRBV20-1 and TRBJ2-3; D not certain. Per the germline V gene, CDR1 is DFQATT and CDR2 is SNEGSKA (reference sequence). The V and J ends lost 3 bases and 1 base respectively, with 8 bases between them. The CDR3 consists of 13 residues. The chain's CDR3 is CSASWLGTDTQYF. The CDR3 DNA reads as TGCAGTGCTAGTTGGCTTGGCACAGATACGCAGTATTTT.

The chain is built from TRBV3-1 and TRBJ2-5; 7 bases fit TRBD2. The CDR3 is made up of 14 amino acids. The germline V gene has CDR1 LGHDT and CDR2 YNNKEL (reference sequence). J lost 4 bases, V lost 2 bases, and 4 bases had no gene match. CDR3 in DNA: TGTGCCAGCAGCCAACGGACGGGGGGAGAGACCCAGTACTTC. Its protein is CASSQRTGGETQYF.

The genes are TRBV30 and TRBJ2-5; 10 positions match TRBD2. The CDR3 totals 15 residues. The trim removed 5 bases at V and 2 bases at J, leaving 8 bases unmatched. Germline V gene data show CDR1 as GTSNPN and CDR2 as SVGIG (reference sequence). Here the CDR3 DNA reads TGTGCCTGGGATTCAGGACTAGCGGCTCAAGAGACCCAGTACTTC. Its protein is CAWDSGLAAQETQYF.

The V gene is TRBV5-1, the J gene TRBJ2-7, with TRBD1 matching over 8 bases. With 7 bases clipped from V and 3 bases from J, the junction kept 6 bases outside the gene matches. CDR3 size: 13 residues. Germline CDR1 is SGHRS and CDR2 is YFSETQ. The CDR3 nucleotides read TGCGCCAGCCGGGGACAGGTGGTCTACGAGCAGTACTTC. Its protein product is CASRGQVVYEQYF. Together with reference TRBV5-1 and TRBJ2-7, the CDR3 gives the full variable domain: KAGVTQTPRYLIKTRGQQVTLSCSPISGHRSVSWYQQTPGQGLQFLFEYFSETQRNKGNFPGRFSGRQFSNSRSEMNVSTLELGDSALYLCASRGQVVYEQYFGPGTRLTVT.

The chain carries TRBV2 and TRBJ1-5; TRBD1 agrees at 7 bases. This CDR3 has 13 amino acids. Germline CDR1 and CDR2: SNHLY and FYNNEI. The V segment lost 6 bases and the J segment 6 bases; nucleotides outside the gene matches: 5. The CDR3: CASRGQLGQPQHF. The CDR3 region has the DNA TGTGCCAGCAGGGGACAGTTGGGTCAGCCCCAGCATTTT.

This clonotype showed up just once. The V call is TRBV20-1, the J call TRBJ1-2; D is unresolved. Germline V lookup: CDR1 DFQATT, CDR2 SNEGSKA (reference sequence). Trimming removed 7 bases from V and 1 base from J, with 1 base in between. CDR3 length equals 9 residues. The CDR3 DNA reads TGCAGTGATAACTATGGCTACACCTTC. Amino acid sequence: CSDNYGYTF.

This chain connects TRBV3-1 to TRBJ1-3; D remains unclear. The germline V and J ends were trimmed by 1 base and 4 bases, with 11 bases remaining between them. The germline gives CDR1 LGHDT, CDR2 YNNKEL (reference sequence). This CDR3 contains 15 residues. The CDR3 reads CASSQVWGSGNTIYF. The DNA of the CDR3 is TGTGCCAGCAGCCAAGTTTGGGGATCGGGAAACACCATATATTTT.

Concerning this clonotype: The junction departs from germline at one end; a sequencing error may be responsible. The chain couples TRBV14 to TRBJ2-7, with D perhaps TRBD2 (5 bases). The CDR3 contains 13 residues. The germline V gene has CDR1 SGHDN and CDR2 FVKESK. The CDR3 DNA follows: TGTGCCAGCAGCCACTCCACTCGGGGAGAGGGCAACTTC. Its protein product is CASSHSTRGEGNF.

CDR3 DNA sequence: TGTGCCAGCAGCCCACACACAGAGAACACTGAAGCTTTCTTT. As protein: CASSPHTENTEAFF. This chain joins TRBV7-9 and TRBJ1-1; D unresolved. The CDR3 is made up of 14 amino acids. CDR1 SEHNR and CDR2 FQNEAQ come from the germline V gene (reference sequence). Trimming shortened V by 5 bases and J by 1 base, and 11 bases separated the two germline ends.

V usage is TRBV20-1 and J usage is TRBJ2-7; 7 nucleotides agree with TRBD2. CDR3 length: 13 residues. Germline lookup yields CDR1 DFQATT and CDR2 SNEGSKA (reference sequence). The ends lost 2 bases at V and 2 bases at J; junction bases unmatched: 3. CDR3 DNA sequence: TGCAGTGCTAGACGCGGGAGTCCCTACGAGCAGTACTTC. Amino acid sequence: CSARRGSPYEQYF.

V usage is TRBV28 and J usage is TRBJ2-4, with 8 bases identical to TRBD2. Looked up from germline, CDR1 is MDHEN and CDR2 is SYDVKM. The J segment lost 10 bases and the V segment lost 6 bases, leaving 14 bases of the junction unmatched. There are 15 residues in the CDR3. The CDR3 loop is CASSSRRGGVGIQYF. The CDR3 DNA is TGTGCCAGCAGCTCCCGTCGGGGGGGCGTAGGAATTCAGTACTTC.

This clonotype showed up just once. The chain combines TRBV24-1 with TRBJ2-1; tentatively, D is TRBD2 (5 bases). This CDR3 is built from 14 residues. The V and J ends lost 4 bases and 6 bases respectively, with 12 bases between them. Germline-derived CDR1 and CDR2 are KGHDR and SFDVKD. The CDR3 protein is CATSENGVINEQFF. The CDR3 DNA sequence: TGTGCCACCAGTGAAAACGGGGTCATCAATGAGCAGTTCTTC.

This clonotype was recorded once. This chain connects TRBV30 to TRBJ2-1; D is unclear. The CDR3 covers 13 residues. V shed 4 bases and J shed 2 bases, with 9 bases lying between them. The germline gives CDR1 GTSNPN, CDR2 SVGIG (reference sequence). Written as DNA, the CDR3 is TGTGCCTGGACCACTGGGCCCTACAATGAGCAGTTCTTC. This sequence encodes CAWTTGPYNEQFF.

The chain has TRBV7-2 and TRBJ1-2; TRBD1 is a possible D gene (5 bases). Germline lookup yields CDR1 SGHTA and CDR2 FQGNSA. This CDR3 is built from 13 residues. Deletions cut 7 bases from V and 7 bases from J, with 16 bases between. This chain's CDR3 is CASTQVRGSGYTF. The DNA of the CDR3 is TGTGCCAGCACCCAAGTGCGGGGCTCTGGCTACACCTTC.